This TCR beta chain originates from a study of T-cell memory formation after mild COVID-19. Findings and caveats of the study: Pre-infection memory contained some responding clones, which suggested that cross-reactive memory had joined. Nothing confirmed that second-wave clones peaking on day 37 were specific for SARS-CoV-2. CM and EM subsets held most contracting CD4+ clones; EMRA held CD8+ ones.

5'RACE with constant-segment primers yielded barcoded, UMI-tagged TCR alpha and TCR beta cDNA libraries. One entry per CDR3 protein, called by TCRdb with MiXCR from the 5' RACE reads. The sample carries about 350,000 distinct CDR3 sequences, approximately 15% recorded once. With respect to this clonotype: No antigen is known for it.

Sequencing was performed on PBMCs or a T cell subset sorted from them (not recorded which). The receptor was derived from a man between 18 and 35 years old who had mild COVID-19 (a few samples of this study predate the infection). Cell type and time point are not known.

The DNA of the CDR3 is TGTGCCAGCAGCTTACGCGGGGCTACTAACGAGCAGTTCTTC. It encodes CASSLRGATNEQFF. V is TRBV7-2 and J is TRBJ2-1; possibly TRBD2 for D (6 bases). With 2 bases removed from V and 10 bases from J, the gap between germline ends came to 15 bases. The germline V gene has CDR1 SGHTA and CDR2 FQGNSA. The CDR3 has 14 residues.